One sample yielded the 20 T cell receptor beta chains listed below, sequenced in a study of CD8 T cells in Susac syndrome (dated by TCRdb to 2018 to 2020). The method was the immunoSEQ multiplex PCR assay. RNA was extracted using the RNeasy kit, and roughly 0.45 to 1 microgram was reverse transcribed with random hexamers. The public reads were quality trimmed at Q25 with fastp and then assembled into clones with MiXCR by TCRdb, keeping productive beta chains. Merged by CDR3 protein, the rows form single entries marked with the most common genes and DNA. The sample yields 180,000 or so distinct CDR3 sequences; around 95% were counted once. Around 0.093% of the sample rests with the top ten. The sample taken for sequencing was CD4+ T cells from PBMCs. The receptors stem from a human donor in good health.

The chain carries TRBV15 and TRBJ2-1, with D uncertain. In germline, CDR1 is LNHNV, CDR2 YYDKDF (reference sequence). Trimming took off 5 bases at V and 10 bases at J, with 18 bases between the two ends. The CDR3 loop spans 14 amino acids. The CDR3 protein is CATSARDKLLEQFF. DNA for the CDR3: TGTGCCACCAGCGCCCGTGATAAATTGCTGGAGCAGTTCTTC. The full variable domain, completed using reference TRBV15 and TRBJ2-1, is DAMVIQNPRYQVTQFGKPVTLSCSQTLNHNVMYWYQQKSSQAPKLLFHYYDKDFNNEADTPDNFQSRRPNTSFCFLDIRSPGLGDTAMYLCATSARDKLLEQFFGPGTRLTVL.

The CDR3 bases are TGCGCCAGCAGCTTAACACAGGGTCAGCCCCAGCATTTT. This sequence encodes CASSLTQGQPQHF. This chain joins TRBV5-1 and TRBJ1-5, with D maybe TRBD1 (6 bases). From germline, CDR1 is SGHRS and CDR2 YFSETQ. The CDR3 has 13 residues. V gave up 2 bases and J gave up 6 bases, with 9 bases separating them. The full variable domain, in which reference TRBV5-1 and TRBJ1-5 provide the parts outside the CDR3, is KAGVTQTPRYLIKTRGQQVTLSCSPISGHRSVSWYQQTPGQGLQFLFEYFSETQRNKGNFPGRFSGRQFSNSRSEMNVSTLELGDSALYLCASSLTQGQPQHFGDGTRLSIL.

J is TRBJ1-1 and V is TRBV2; TRBD1 is a possible D gene (5 bases). V was cut by 7 bases and J by 7 bases, with 16 bases left in between. Germline V gives CDR1 SNHLY, CDR2 FYNNEI. This CDR3 has 13 amino acids. The CDR3 DNA reads as TGTGCCAGCAAATGGCCGGGGACCGGTGAAGCTTTCTTT. Translating it yields CASKWPGTGEAFF.

The chain joins TRBV9 to TRBJ2-1; 8 bases agree with TRBD1. The CDR3 runs 15 residues. V was clipped by 2 bases and J by 3 bases; unmatched bases: 4. Germline values: CDR1 SGDLS, CDR2 YYNGEE. In DNA, the CDR3 is TGTGCCAGCAGCGTCCGGGACAGGATCTACAATGAGCAGTTCTTC. It translates to CASSVRDRIYNEQFF.

This chain links TRBV20-1 with TRBJ1-1; the D gene is possibly TRBD1 (5 bases). V was cut by 0 bases and J by 1 base, with 12 bases left in between. In germline, CDR1 is DFQATT, CDR2 SNEGSKA (reference sequence). The CDR3 loop spans 15 amino acids. CDR3 loop: CSAREWGGPNTEAFF. CDR3 nucleotide sequence: TGCAGTGCTAGAGAGTGGGGCGGACCGAACACTGAAGCTTTCTTT.

The rearrangement links TRBV7-9 to TRBJ1-2; 9 bases match TRBD1. There are 16 residues in the CDR3. V trimming: 8 bases; J trimming: 6 bases; junction bases outside the gene matches: 16. Germline CDR1 reads SEHNR; CDR2 reads FQNEAQ (reference sequence). The CDR3 nucleotides are TGTGCCAGCGGGGTTCAGACAGGGGGGTTGTCCAATGGCTACACCTTC. Translating it yields CASGVQTGGLSNGYTF.

This chain links TRBV24-1 with TRBJ2-1, with 13 nucleotides matching TRBD2. Unmatched junction bases numbered 5, after V lost 2 bases and J lost 8 bases. CDR3 length equals 16 residues. CDR1 and CDR2 (germline): KGHDR, SFDVKD. The CDR3: CATSDWTSGRLDEQFF. The CDR3 nucleotides read TGTGCCACCAGTGATTGGACTAGCGGGAGACTAGATGAGCAGTTCTTC.

This chain connects TRBV21-1 to TRBJ2-7; no check of the table's D call, TRBD1, against the DNA was made. TRBV21-1 counts as a pseudogene. The CDR3 length is 16 residues. The CDR3, as DNA: TGTGCCAGCAGCAAAGTGGGGGCTCAGGGCTCCTACGAGCAGTACGTC. Residues: CASSKVGAQGSYEQYV.

The chain is built from TRBV29-1 and TRBJ2-7; the D gene is possibly TRBD2 (6 bases). Germline V gene data show CDR1 as SQVTM and CDR2 as ANQGSEA. The length of the CDR3 is 13 residues. The V and J ends lost 8 bases and 0 bases respectively, with 14 bases between them. This CDR3 is CSPGSDDSYEQYV. The CDR3 region has the DNA TGCAGCCCCGGGAGCGACGACTCCTACGAGCAGTACGTC.

This chain connects TRBV24-1 to TRBJ2-5, with D possibly called TRBD1 or TRBD2 (5 bases each). This CDR3 is 14 amino acids long. CDR1 and CDR2 from the germline V gene are KGHDR and SFDVKD. Trimming pared 3 bases from V and 5 bases from J, leaving 12 bases between. This CDR3 reads CATSDPSRGETQYF. The CDR3 DNA is TGTGCCACCAGTGATCCTAGTCGGGGCGAGACCCAGTACTTC.

The chain recombines TRBV6-5 with TRBJ2-1; possibly TRBD1 or TRBD2 for D (6 bases each). CDR3 size: 13 residues. Germline V lookup: CDR1 MNHEY, CDR2 SVGAGI. V shed 5 bases and J shed 9 bases, with 14 bases lying between them. CDR3 in amino acids: CASSTIGGSEQFF. CDR3 bases: TGTGCCAGCAGTACCATAGGGGGGTCTGAGCAGTTCTTC.

The chain combines TRBV27 with TRBJ2-2; D is possibly TRBD2 (5 bases). Looked up from germline, CDR1 is MNHEY and CDR2 is SMNVEV (reference sequence). Trimming pared 8 bases from V and 7 bases from J, leaving 14 bases between. The length of the CDR3 is 13 residues. The CDR3 loop reads CASGETQGGELFF. The CDR3 DNA follows: TGTGCCAGCGGGGAGACACAAGGCGGGGAGCTGTTTTTT.

Written as DNA, the CDR3 is TGCGCCACCCACGTGGGAGGGCTTCAAGAGACCCAGTACTTC. Translation gives CATHVGGLQETQYF. The chain recombines TRBV10-1 with TRBJ2-5, with 7 bases identical to TRBD2. The V and J ends lost 10 bases and 2 bases, in that order; junction bases with no gene match: 10. The germline CDR1 and CDR2 sequences are WNHNN and SYGVQD (reference sequence). This CDR3 spans 14 amino acids.

The V call is TRBV6-5, the J call TRBJ1-2; D might be TRBD1 (5 bases). The V gene lost 10 bases and the J gene lost 3 bases, with 12 bases spanning the gap. This CDR3 region has 12 residues. Germline V gene sequence: CDR1 MNHEY, CDR2 SVGAGI. CDR3 amino acids: CATEGDYYGYTF. In nucleotides, the CDR3 is TGTGCCACCGAAGGGGACTACTATGGCTACACCTTC.

The V gene is TRBV4-2, the J gene TRBJ2-1; 8 bases are shared with TRBD2. V lost 3 bases, J lost 0 bases, and 7 bases stayed unmatched. The CDR3 is 17 residues long. Germline-derived CDR1 and CDR2 are LGHNA and YNFKEQ. In nucleotides, the CDR3 is TGTGCCAGCAGCCAGTCCGGGACTAGGGGCTCCTACAATGAGCAGTTCTTC. Translated: CASSQSGTRGSYNEQFF.

The chain has TRBV18 and TRBJ2-2; 9 bases are shared with TRBD2. The trim removed 1 base at V and 5 bases at J, leaving 5 bases unmatched. Germline loops: CDR1 KGHSH, CDR2 LQKENI. The CDR3 length is 16 residues. Written as DNA, the CDR3 is TGTGCCAGCTCACCACTAGCGGGAGTACGAACCGGGGAGCTGTTTTTT. This encodes CASSPLAGVRTGELFF.

The chain recombines TRBV19 with TRBJ1-1, with D perhaps matching TRBD1 (6 bases). Germline lookup yields CDR1 LNHDA and CDR2 SQIVND (reference sequence). This CDR3 has 14 residues. V was cut by 4 bases and J by 4 bases, with 13 bases left in between. The CDR3 is CASSRIQGGTEAFF. CDR3 sequence (DNA): TGTGCCAGTAGTAGGATACAGGGCGGCACTGAAGCTTTCTTT.

The V gene is TRBV18, the J gene TRBJ2-7, with unresolved D. Deletions cut 6 bases from V and 1 base from J, with 10 bases between. Germline V gives CDR1 KGHSH, CDR2 LQKENI. The CDR3 is 13 amino acids. The CDR3 here is CASSPAVSYEQYV. The DNA of the CDR3 is TGTGCCAGCTCGCCTGCGGTTTCCTACGAGCAGTACGTC.

The gene calls are TRBV20-1 and TRBJ1-4; D remains ambiguous. There are 15 residues in the CDR3. Trimming shortened V by 0 bases and J by 1 base, and 9 bases separated the two germline ends. Germline CDR1 DFQATT, CDR2 SNEGSKA (reference sequence). CDR3 sequence reads: CSARDLEGTNEKLFF. CDR3 bases: TGCAGTGCTAGAGATCTGGAGGGAACTAATGAAAAACTGTTTTTT.

The genes are TRBV6-5 and TRBJ1-2; 9 nucleotides agree with TRBD1. There are 13 residues in the CDR3. With 6 bases clipped from V and 7 bases from J, the junction kept 6 bases outside the gene matches. Germline CDR1 is MNHEY and CDR2 is SVGAGI. The CDR3 bases are TGTGCCAGCAGGCGTACAGGGGGCGGTGGCTACACCTTC. Protein sequence: CASRRTGGGGYTF.